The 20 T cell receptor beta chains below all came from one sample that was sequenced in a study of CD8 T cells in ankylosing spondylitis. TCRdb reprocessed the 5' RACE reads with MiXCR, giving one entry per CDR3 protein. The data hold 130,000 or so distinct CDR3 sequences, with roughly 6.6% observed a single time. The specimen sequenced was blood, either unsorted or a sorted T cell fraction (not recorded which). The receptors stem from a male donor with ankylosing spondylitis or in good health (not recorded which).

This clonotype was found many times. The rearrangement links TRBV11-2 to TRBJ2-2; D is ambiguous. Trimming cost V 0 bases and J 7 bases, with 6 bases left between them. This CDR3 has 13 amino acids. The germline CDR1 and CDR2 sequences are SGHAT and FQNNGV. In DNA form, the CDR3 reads TGTGCCAGCAGCTTAGATAGGAACGGGGAGCTGTTTTTT. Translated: CASSLDRNGELFF. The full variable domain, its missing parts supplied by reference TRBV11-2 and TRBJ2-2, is EAGVAQSPRYKIIEKRQSVAFWCNPISGHATLYWYQQILGQGPKLLIQFQNNGVVDDSQLPKDRFSAERLKGVDSTLKIQPAKLEDSAVYLCASSLDRNGELFFGEGSRLTVL.

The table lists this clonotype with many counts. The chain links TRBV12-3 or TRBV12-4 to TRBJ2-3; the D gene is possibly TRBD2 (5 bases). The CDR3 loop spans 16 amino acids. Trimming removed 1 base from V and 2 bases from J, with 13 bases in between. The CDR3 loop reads CASSLEGGPITDTQYF. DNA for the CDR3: TGTGCCAGCAGTTTAGAGGGCGGGCCCATCACAGATACGCAGTATTTT.

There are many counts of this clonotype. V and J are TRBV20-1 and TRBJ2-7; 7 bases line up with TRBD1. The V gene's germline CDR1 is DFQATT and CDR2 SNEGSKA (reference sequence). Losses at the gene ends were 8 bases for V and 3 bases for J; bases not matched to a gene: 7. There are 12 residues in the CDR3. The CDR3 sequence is CSLTGQGYEQYF. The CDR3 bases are TGCAGTTTGACAGGGCAGGGCTACGAGCAGTACTTC.

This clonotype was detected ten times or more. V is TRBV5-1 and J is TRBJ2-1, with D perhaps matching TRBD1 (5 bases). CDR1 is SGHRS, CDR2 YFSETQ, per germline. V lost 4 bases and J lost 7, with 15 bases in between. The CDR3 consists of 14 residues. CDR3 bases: TGCGCCAGCAGCCAATCCAGGGAACCAAATGAGCAGTTCTTC. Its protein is CASSQSREPNEQFF.

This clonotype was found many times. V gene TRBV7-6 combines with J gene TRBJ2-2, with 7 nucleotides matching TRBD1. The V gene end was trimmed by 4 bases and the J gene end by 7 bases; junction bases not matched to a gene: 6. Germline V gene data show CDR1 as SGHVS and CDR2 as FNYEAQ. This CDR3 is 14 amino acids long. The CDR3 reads CASSSDREGGELFF. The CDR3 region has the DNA TGTGCCAGCAGCTCCGACAGGGAAGGCGGGGAGCTGTTTTTT.

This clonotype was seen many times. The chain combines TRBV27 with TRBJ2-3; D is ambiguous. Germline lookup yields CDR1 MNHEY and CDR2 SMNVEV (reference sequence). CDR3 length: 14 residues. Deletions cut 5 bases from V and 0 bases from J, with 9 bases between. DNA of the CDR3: TGTGCCAGCAGTCAATACGGGAGCACAGATACGCAGTATTTT. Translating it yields CASSQYGSTDTQYF.

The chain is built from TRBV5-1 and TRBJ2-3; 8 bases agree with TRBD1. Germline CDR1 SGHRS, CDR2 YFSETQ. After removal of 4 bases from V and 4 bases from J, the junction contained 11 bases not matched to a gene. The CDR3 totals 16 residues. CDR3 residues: CASSQTGTGRSDTQYF. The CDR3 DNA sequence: TGCGCCAGCAGCCAGACCGGGACAGGAAGATCAGATACGCAGTATTTT.

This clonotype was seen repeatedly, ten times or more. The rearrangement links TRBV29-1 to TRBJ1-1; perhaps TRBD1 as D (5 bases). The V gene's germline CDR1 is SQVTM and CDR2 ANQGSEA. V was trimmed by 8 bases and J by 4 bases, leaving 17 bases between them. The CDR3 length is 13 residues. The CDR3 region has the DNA TGCAGCCTTCGACAGATTCTCACCACTGAAGCTTTCTTT. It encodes CSLRQILTTEAFF.

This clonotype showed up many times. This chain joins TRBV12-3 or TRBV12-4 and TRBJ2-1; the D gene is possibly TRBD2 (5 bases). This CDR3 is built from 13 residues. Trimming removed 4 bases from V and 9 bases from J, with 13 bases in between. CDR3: CASSSQLEAEQFF. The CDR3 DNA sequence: TGTGCCAGCAGTTCCCAACTAGAAGCTGAGCAGTTCTTC.

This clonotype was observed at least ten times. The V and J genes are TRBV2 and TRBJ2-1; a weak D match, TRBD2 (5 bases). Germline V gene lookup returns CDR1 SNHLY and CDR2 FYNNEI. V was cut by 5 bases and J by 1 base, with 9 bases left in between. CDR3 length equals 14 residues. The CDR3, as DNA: TGTGCCAGCAGTTCGCTAGCATCCTACAATGAGCAGTTCTTC. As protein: CASSSLASYNEQFF.

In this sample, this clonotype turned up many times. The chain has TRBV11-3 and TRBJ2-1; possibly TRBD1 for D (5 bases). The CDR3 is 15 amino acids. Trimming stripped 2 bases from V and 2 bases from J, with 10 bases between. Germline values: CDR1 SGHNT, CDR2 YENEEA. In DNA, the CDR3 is TGTGCCAGCAGCTTATGGGCAGGGCCCTACAATGAGCAGTTCTTC. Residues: CASSLWAGPYNEQFF.

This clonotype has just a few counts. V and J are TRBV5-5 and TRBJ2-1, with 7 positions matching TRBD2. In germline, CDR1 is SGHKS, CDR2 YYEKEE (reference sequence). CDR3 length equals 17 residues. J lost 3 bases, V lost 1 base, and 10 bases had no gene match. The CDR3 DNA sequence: TGTGCCAGCAGCTTGAATGTCTGGCGGGAGTACTACAATGAGCAGTTCTTC. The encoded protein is CASSLNVWREYYNEQFF.

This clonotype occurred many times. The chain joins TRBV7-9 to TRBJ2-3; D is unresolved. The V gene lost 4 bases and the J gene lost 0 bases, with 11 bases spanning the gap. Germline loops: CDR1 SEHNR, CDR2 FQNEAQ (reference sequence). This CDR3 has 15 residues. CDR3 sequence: CASSSDLSSTDTQYF. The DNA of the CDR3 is TGTGCCAGCAGCTCGGACCTCTCTAGCACAGATACGCAGTATTTT.

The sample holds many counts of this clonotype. The CDR3 is CASSRDGLEAFF. Here the CDR3 DNA reads TGTGCCAGCAGCCGGGACGGTCTTGAAGCTTTCTTT. This chain joins TRBV7-9 and TRBJ1-1, with D maybe TRBD1 (5 bases). Germline CDR1 reads SEHNR; CDR2 reads FQNEAQ (reference sequence). The CDR3 has 12 residues. V shed 5 bases and J shed 7 bases, with 11 bases lying between them. Full variable domain (remainder filled in from reference TRBV7-9 and TRBJ1-1): DTGVSQNPRHKITKRGQNVTFRCDPISEHNRLYWYRQTLGQGPEFLTYFQNEAQLEKSRLLSDRFSAERPKGSFSTLEIQRTEQGDSAMYLCASSRDGLEAFFGQGTRLTVV.

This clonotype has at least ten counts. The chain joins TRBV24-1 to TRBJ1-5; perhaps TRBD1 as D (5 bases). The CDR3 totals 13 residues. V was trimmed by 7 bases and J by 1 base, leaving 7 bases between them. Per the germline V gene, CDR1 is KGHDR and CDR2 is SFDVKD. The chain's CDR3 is CATRGRSNQPQHF. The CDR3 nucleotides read TGTGCCACCAGGGGACGAAGCAATCAGCCCCAGCATTTT.

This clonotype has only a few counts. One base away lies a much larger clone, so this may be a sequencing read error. DNA of the CDR3: TGCGCCAGCAGCGGCGGGACAAGCTCTGGAAACCCCATATATTTT. It codes for CASSGGTSSGNPIYF. The chain couples TRBV5-1 to TRBJ1-3; D is perhaps TRBD1 (6 bases). CDR3 length: 15 amino acids. Germline CDR1 reads SGHRS; CDR2 reads YFSETQ.

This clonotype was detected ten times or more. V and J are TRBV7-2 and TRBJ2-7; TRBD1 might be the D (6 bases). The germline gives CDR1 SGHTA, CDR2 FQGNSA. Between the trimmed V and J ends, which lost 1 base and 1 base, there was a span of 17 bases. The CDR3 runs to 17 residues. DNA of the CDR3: TGTGCCAGCAGCTTAGTCTCTGGACAGATAACTTCCTACGAGCAGTACTTC. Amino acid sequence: CASSLVSGQITSYEQYF.

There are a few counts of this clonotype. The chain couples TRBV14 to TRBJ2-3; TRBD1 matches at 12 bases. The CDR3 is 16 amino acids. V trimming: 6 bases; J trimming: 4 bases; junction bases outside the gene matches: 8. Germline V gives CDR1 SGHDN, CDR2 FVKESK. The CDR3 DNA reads TGTGCCAGCAGTCCGGGACAGGGGGCTTTCGCAGATACGCAGTATTTT. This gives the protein CASSPGQGAFADTQYF.

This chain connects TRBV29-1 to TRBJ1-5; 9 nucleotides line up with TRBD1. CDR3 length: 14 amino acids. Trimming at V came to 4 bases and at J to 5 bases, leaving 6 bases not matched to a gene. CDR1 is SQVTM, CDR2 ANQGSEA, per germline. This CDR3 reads CSVAQTGGDQPQHF. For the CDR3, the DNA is TGCAGCGTTGCCCAGACAGGGGGTGATCAGCCCCAGCATTTT.

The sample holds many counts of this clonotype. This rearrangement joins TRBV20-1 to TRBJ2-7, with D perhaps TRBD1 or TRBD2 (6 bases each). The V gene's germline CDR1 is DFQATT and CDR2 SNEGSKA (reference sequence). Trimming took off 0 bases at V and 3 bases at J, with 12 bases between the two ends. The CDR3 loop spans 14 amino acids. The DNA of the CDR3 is TGCAGTGCTAGAGAAGACAGGAGGGGCTACGAGCAGTACTTC. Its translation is CSAREDRRGYEQYF.